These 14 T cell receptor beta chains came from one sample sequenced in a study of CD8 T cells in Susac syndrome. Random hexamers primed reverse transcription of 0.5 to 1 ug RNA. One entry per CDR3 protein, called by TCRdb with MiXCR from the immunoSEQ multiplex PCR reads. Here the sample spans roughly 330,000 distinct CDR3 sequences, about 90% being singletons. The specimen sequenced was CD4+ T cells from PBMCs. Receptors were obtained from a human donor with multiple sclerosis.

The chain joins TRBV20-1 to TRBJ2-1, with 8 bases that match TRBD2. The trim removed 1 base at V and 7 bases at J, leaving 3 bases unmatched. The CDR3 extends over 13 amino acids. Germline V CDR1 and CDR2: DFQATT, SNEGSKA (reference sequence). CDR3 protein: CSARAGGVNEQFF. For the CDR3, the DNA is TGCAGTGCTAGAGCGGGGGGGGTAAATGAGCAGTTCTTC.

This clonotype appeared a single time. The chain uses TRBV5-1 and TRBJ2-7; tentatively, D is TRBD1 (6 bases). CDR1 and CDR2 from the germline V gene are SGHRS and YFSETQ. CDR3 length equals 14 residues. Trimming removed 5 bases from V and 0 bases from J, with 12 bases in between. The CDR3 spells CASRKDSSSYEQYF. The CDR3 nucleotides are TGCGCCAGCAGAAAGGACAGCAGCTCCTACGAGCAGTACTTC.

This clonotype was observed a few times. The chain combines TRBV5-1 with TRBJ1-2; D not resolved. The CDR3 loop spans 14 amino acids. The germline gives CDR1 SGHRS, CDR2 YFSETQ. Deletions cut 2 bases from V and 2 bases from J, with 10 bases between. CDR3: CASSFTSANYGYTF. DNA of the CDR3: TGCGCCAGCAGCTTCACTTCGGCGAACTATGGCTACACCTTC.

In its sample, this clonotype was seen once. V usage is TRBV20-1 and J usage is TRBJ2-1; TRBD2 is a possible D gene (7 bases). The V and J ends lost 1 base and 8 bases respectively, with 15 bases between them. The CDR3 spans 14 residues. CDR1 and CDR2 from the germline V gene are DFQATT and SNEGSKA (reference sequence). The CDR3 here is CSARGKLGGDEQFF. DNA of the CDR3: TGCAGTGCTAGAGGGAAACTAGGGGGGGATGAGCAGTTCTTC.

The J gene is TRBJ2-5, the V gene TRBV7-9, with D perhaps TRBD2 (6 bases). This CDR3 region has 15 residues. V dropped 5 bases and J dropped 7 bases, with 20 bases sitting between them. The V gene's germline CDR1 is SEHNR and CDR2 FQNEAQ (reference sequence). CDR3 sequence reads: CASSLSSADLGTQYF. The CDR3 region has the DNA TGTGCCAGCAGCCTTTCTAGCGCCGACCTGGGGACCCAGTACTTC.

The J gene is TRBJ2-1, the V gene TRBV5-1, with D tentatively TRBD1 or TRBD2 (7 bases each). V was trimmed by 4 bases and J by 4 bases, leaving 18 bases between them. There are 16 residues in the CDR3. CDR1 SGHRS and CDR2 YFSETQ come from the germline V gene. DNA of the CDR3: TGCGCCAGCAGCGTAGTGGCAGGGGGGGCTTACAATGAGCAGTTCTTC. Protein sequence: CASSVVAGGAYNEQFF.

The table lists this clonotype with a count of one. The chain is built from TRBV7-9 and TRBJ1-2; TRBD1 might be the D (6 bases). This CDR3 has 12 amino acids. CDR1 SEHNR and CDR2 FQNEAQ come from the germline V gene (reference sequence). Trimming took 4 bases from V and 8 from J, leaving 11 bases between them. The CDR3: CASSSLTGGYTF. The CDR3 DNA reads TGTGCCAGCAGCTCCCTGACAGGCGGCTACACCTTC.

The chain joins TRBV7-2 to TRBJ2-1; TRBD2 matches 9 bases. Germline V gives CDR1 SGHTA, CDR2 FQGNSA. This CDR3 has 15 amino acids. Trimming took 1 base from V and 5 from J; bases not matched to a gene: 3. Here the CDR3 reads CASSLGPSGNNEQFF. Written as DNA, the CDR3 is TGTGCCAGCAGCTTAGGTCCTAGCGGGAACAATGAGCAGTTCTTC.

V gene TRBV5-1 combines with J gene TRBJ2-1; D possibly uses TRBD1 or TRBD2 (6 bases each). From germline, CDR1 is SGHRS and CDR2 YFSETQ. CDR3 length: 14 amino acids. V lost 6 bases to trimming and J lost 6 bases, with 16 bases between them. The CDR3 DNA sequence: TGCGCCAGCACCGAACTAGGGGGGCCCAATGAGCAGTTCTTC. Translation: CASTELGGPNEQFF. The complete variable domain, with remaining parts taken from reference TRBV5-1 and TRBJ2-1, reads KAGVTQTPRYLIKTRGQQVTLSCSPISGHRSVSWYQQTPGQGLQFLFEYFSETQRNKGNFPGRFSGRQFSNSRSEMNVSTLELGDSALYLCASTELGGPNEQFFGPGTRLTVL.

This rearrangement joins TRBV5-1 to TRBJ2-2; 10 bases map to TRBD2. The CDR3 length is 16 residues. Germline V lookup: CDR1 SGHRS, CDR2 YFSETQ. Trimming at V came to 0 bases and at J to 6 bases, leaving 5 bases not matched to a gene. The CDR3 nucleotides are TGCGCCAGCAGCTTGGGGCTAGCGGGAGCCCCCGGGGAGCTGTTTTTT. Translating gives CASSLGLAGAPGELFF.

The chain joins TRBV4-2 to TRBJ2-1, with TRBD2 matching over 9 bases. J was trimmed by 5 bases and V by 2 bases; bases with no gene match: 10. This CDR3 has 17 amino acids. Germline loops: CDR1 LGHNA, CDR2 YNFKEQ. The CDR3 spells CASSQLAYGGRDNEQFF. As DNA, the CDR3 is TGTGCCAGCAGCCAATTAGCGTACGGCGGGAGGGACAATGAGCAGTTCTTC.

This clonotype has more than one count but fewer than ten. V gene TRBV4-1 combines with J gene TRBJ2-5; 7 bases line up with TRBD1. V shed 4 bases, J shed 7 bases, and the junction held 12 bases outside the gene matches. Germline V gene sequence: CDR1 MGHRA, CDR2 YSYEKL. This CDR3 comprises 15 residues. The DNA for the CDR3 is TGCGCCAGCAGCCGTCTAGGGACAGCCGCGGGGACCCAGTACTTC. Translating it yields CASSRLGTAAGTQYF.

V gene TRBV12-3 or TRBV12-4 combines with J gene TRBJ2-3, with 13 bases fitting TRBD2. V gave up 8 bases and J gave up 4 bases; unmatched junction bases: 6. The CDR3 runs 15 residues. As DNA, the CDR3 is TGTGCCAGCGGACTAGCGGGGGTTCGGGCAGATACGCAGTATTTT. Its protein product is CASGLAGVRADTQYF.

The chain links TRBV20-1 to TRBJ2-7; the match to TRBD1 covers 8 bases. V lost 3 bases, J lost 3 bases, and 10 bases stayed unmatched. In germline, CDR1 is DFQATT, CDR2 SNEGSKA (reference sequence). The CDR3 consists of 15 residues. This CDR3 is CSASEGQEGHYEQYF. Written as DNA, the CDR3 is TGCAGTGCTAGCGAGGGACAGGAGGGGCACTACGAGCAGTACTTC.